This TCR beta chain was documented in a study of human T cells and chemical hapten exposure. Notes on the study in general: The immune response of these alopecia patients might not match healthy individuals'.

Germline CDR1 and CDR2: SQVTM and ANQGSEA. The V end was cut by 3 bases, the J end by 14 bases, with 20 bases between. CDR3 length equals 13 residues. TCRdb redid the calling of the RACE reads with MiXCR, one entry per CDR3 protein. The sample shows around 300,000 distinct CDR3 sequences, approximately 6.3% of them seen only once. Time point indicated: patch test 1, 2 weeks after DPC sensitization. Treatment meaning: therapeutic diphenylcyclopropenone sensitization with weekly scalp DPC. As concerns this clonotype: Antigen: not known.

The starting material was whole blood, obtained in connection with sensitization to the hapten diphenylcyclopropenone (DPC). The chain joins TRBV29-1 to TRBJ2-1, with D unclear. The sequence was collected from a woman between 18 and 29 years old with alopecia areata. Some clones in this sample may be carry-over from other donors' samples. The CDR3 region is CSVESSFLASEFF. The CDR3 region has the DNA TGCAGCGTTGAGAGCTCCTTCCTCGCTTCGGAGTTCTTC.